This TCR beta chain stems from a study of blood T cell repertoires in COVID-19. The CDR3 contains 15 residues. V lost 7 bases and J lost 4; bases outside the gene matches: 9. Germline-derived CDR1 and CDR2 are ENHRY and SYGVKD. Participants reported their clinical history, and cohort assignment relied on those reports. In the original analysis: Researchers report that nucleated cell counts were estimated from reference gene primer amplification. Data came from immunoSEQ multiplex PCR; TCRdb stores just in-frame clones and leaves some out. That table furnishes V, J and clone size, whereas the DNA furnished D and trimming. The sample has almost 400,000 clones; 85% to 90% are singletons.

The origin of this receptor is a woman in her thirties with acute COVID-19. The sequenced material came from PBMCs or T cells enriched from blood (not recorded which). This chain uses TRBV10-3 with TRBJ2-2; 7 nucleotides match TRBD1. The CDR3 sequence is CAITDREEATGELFF. The CDR3, as DNA: TGTGCCATCACTGACAGGGAAGAGGCCACCGGGGAGCTGTTTTTT.